Detailed here is one TCR beta chain. Its antigen is still unknown. The data were taken from a study of CXCR3-negative and CXCR3-positive naive CD8 T cells. At the level of the study: TRB reads totalled about 150 million, about 1.5 +/- 0.3 million per library.

The TRB cDNA libraries were prepared by 5' RACE with UMI labels. For each CDR3 protein, TCRdb gives one entry from its re-call of the 5' RACE reads, without DNA. The specimen's table records tens of thousands of distinct CDR3 sequences. The study's findings and limits: In CXCR3-positive naive cells, the TRB CDR3s were more hydrophobic than in CXCR3-negative naive cells.

The V gene's germline CDR1 is SEHNR and CDR2 FQNEAQ (reference sequence). CDR3 length: 13 amino acids. This clonotype originated in a human donor in good health. Some clones in this sample may be carry-over from other donors' samples. J is TRBJ1-6 and V is TRBV7-9; with no DNA, the TCRdb D assignment of TRBD1 cannot be verified. Sequences were obtained from naive CXCR3+ CD8+ T cells from blood. Described subset: CD45RO-CCR7+CD27+CD95- naive CD8+ T cells expressing CXCR3 (TNR3+). The CDR3 loop reads CASSLDRNSPLHF. Supplemented by reference TRBV7-9 and TRBJ1-6, the full variable domain reads DTGVSQNPRHKITKRGQNVTFRCDPISEHNRLYWYRQTLGQGPEFLTYFQNEAQLEKSRLLSDRFSAERPKGSFSTLEIQRTEQGDSAMYLCASSLDRNSPLHFGNGTRLTVT.